This record covers a single T cell receptor beta chain. Its antigen is undetermined. Germline V gene lookup returns CDR1 SNHLY and CDR2 FYNNEI. V lost 1 base to trimming and J lost 5 bases; unmatched junction nucleotides: 9. The CDR3 spans 16 residues. This record belongs to a study of CD8+ T cells in alopecia areata. For the study at large: Using the percentage of affected scalp area, treated patients' severity was scored. Study conclusions and caveats: Tofacitinib yielded significantly lower scalp clonality and fewer expanded CD8+ clones among the top 100. Since there was just one nonresponder, nobody can yet say how baseline CD8+ expansion ties to response.

RNA extraction was followed by reverse transcription into cDNA, which acted as the sequencing template. Only in-frame clones appear in the TCRdb table, and some are missing; sequencing was by immunoSEQ multiplex PCR. Among about 7,400 clones listed, 64% were seen once. Sample treatment: oral pan-JAK inhibitor, 5-10 mg twice daily. Collection of lesional scalp punch biopsies and peripheral blood was performed in alopecia areata patients. This specimen consisted of skin, obtained at week 4, from a patient treated with tofacitinib. The V and J genes are TRBV2 and TRBJ2-5; TRBD2 matches 8 bases. This receptor was taken from a human donor with alopecia areata. The CDR3 sequence is CASSEEGAGVRETQYF. CDR3 DNA: TGTGCCAGCAGTGAAGAAGGAGCGGGAGTTCGGGAGACCCAGTACTTC. Based on the CDR3 plus reference TRBV2 and TRBJ2-5, the full variable domain is EPEVTQTPSHQVTQMGQEVILRCVPISNHLYFYWYRQILGQKVEFLVSFYNNEISEKSEIFDDQFSVERPDGSNFTLKIRSTKLEDSAMYFCASSEEGAGVRETQYFGPGTRLLVL.